One and the same sample provided the 28 T cell receptor beta chains below, sequenced in a study of regulatory T cells in long-lasting Graves disease. Documented time point: newly diagnosed GD, antithyroid drugs for less than 3 months. Preparation of the TCR library used RNA extracted from PBMCs. Arm-PCR of CDR3 regions and iRepertoire HTBI primers were the basis on which TCR beta libraries were built. TCRdb used MiXCR to reprocess the multiplex PCR reads, holding one entry per CDR3 protein. This table holds 400,000 to 500,000 distinct CDR3 sequences, roughly 15% found once. These data are also associated with another study on T cells in Graves' hyperthyroidism and ophthalmopathy.

The sample here was peripheral blood mononuclear cells (PBMCs), taken at new diagnosis, from a patient treated with antithyroid drugs. The receptors stem from a woman aged 18-29 years with Graves disease.

The V call is TRBV28, the J call TRBJ1-1, with TRBD1 identical over 7 bases. The CDR3 runs 13 residues. In germline, CDR1 is MDHEN, CDR2 SYDVKM. Trimming at V came to 6 bases and at J to 4 bases, leaving 5 bases not matched to a gene. In nucleotides, the CDR3 is TGTGCCAGCAGACTACAGGGGAGCACTGAAGCTTTCTTT. Protein: CASRLQGSTEAFF.

This clonotype was detected many times. The rearrangement links TRBV7-2 to TRBJ2-3; D unresolved. This CDR3 is built from 14 residues. The V and J ends lost 6 bases and 0 bases respectively, with 10 bases between them. The germline V gene encodes CDR1 SGHTA and CDR2 FQGNSA. The DNA of the CDR3 is TGTGCCAGCAGAGAGTCGGGCAGCACAGATACGCAGTATTTT. Its translation is CASRESGSTDTQYF.

This clonotype was recorded at least ten times. The chain uses TRBV7-2 and TRBJ2-1, with 9 bases matching TRBD2. The CDR3 is 15 amino acids. Trimming cost V 4 bases and J 9 bases; bases outside gene matches: 10. Germline V gene lookup returns CDR1 SGHTA and CDR2 FQGNSA. The CDR3 is CASSSVGTSKGEQFF. As DNA, the CDR3 is TGTGCCAGCAGCTCGGTTGGGACTAGCAAGGGTGAGCAGTTCTTC.

This clonotype was observed at least ten times. The J gene is TRBJ2-7, the V gene TRBV6-2 or TRBV6-3, with a weak D call TRBD2 (6 bases). V was pared by 6 bases and J by 3 bases, with 15 bases between. Looked up from germline, CDR1 is MNHEY and CDR2 is SVGEGT. The CDR3 is made up of 14 amino acids. The CDR3 DNA reads as TGTGCCAGCAGGGGCGGGGTCGAAGGCTACGAGCAGTACTTC. It yields the protein CASRGGVEGYEQYF.

This clonotype was counted a few times. J is TRBJ1-4 and V is TRBV6-4; 9 nucleotides line up with TRBD1. Germline CDR1 MRHNA, CDR2 SNTAGT. Trimming removed 4 bases from V and 8 bases from J; junction bases left unmatched: 14. This CDR3 is 17 amino acids long. The DNA of the CDR3 is TGTGCCAGCAGTGTGGGGACAGGGAGCGCAGGCGGAGAAAAACTGTTTTTT. Protein product: CASSVGTGSAGGEKLFF.

The gene calls are TRBV29-1 and TRBJ2-7; D remains unclear. The CDR3 is made up of 12 amino acids. V gave up 4 bases and J gave up 4 bases, with 11 bases separating them. Germline-derived CDR1 and CDR2 are SQVTM and ANQGSEA. Here the CDR3 DNA reads TGCAGCGTTGTAGTATTAGCATACGAGCAGTACTTC. It yields the protein CSVVVLAYEQYF.

This clonotype was detected many times. This chain joins TRBV20-1 and TRBJ2-1; TRBD1 might be the D (5 bases). With 5 bases removed from V and 9 bases from J, the gap between germline ends came to 11 bases. The CDR3 sequence is 11 residues long. Germline lookup yields CDR1 DFQATT and CDR2 SNEGSKA (reference sequence). The CDR3 is CSADRFGEQFF. The CDR3 DNA follows: TGCAGTGCTGACAGATTTGGTGAGCAGTTCTTC.

A few counts support this clonotype. The rearrangement links TRBV28 to TRBJ1-2, with 10 bases fitting TRBD1. Germline-derived CDR1 and CDR2 are MDHEN and SYDVKM. The V gene end was trimmed by 2 bases and the J gene end by 5 bases; junction bases not matched to a gene: 2. The CDR3 sequence is 14 residues long. The CDR3 DNA follows: TGTGCCAGCAGTTTACCGGGACAGGGGTATGGCTACACCTTC. Translating it yields CASSLPGQGYGYTF.

A note on this clonotype: Since a much larger clone is just one base distant, this may be a read error. V is TRBV7-2 and J is TRBJ2-7, with TRBD1 identical over 7 bases. The CDR3 covers 16 residues. Germline V gene data show CDR1 as SGHTA and CDR2 as FQGNSA. As DNA, the CDR3 is TGTGCCAGCAGCTTAGAAGGGGACAGAGAAACCTACGGGCAGTACTTC. Translation gives CASSLEGDRETYGQYF.

In nucleotides, the CDR3 is TGCAGTGCTAGTTTCACAGAAAGGGATTATGGCTACACCTTC. Translating gives CSASFTERDYGYTF. This rearrangement joins TRBV20-1 to TRBJ1-2; the D is unclear. The V end lost 3 bases, the J end lost 5 bases, and 16 bases lay between the germline ends. The CDR3 is 14 residues long. CDR1 DFQATT and CDR2 SNEGSKA come from the germline V gene (reference sequence).

There are a few counts of this clonotype. This chain connects TRBV6-2 or TRBV6-3 to TRBJ2-7; no clear D gene. The germline gives CDR1 MNHEY, CDR2 SVGEGT. V dropped 4 bases and J dropped 7 bases, with 11 bases sitting between them. CDR3 length equals 12 residues. Written as DNA, the CDR3 is TGTGCCAGCAGTTCCCCCGTAGCAGAGCAGTACTTC. Translation: CASSSPVAEQYF.

Regarding this clonotype: One base away lies a much larger clone, so this may be a sequencing read error. CDR3 sequence (DNA): TGTGCCAGCAACCGGGGAAGTCAGCCCCAGCATTTT. Protein sequence: CASNRGSQPQHF. The chain has TRBV11-1 and TRBJ1-5; no clear D gene. The CDR3 length is 12 residues. V was clipped by 7 bases and J by 6 bases, with 10 bases between them. Germline CDR1 and CDR2: SGHAT and FQDESV (reference sequence).

A single count supports this clonotype. Sequence at one end of the junction differs from germline and may be a read error. The chain is built from TRBV7-2 and TRBJ2-1; 10 positions match TRBD1. CDR3 length: 15 residues. Germline-derived CDR1 and CDR2 are SGHTA and FQGNSA. DNA of the CDR3: TGTGCCAGCAGCCCCCGGGACAGGGGTTACAATGGGCAGTTCTTC. Residues: CASSPRDRGYNGQFF.

This clonotype was counted at least ten times. The chain combines TRBV20-1 with TRBJ2-1; TRBD1 is a possible D gene (5 bases). V dropped 0 bases and J dropped 0 bases, with 15 bases sitting between them. Per the germline V gene, CDR1 is DFQATT and CDR2 is SNEGSKA (reference sequence). This CDR3 spans 17 amino acids. Written as DNA, the CDR3 is TGCAGTGCTAGAGAGACCATCAGGGCCAGCTCCTACAATGAGCAGTTCTTC. Translation: CSARETIRASSYNEQFF.

The chain couples TRBV18 to TRBJ2-7, with 7 bases identical to TRBD1. Germline CDR1 and CDR2: KGHSH and LQKENI. The ends lost 3 bases at V and 2 bases at J; junction bases unmatched: 10. The CDR3 consists of 16 residues. This CDR3 is CASSPLTGTGPYEQYF. In DNA form, the CDR3 reads TGTGCCAGCTCACCGCTGACAGGGACGGGACCCTACGAGCAGTACTTC.

This clonotype was picked up many times. The rearrangement uses TRBV28 and TRBJ2-1; the D gene is possibly TRBD2 (6 bases). CDR1 and CDR2 (germline): MDHEN, SYDVKM. CDR3 length: 14 amino acids. Deletions cut 8 bases from V and 6 bases from J, with 17 bases between. The CDR3 sequence: CASLGLAPSNEQFF. The CDR3 nucleotides are TGTGCCAGCTTGGGACTTGCCCCATCCAATGAGCAGTTCTTC.

This clonotype was detected only a few times. The rearrangement links TRBV27 to TRBJ2-5; 7 positions match TRBD2. Germline loops: CDR1 MNHEY, CDR2 SMNVEV (reference sequence). After removal of 5 bases from V and 0 bases from J, the junction contained 6 bases not matched to a gene. The CDR3 loop spans 15 amino acids. CDR3: CASSPLLAYQETQYF. CDR3 nucleotide sequence: TGTGCCAGCAGTCCTCTACTAGCGTACCAAGAGACCCAGTACTTC.

Of note for this clonotype: A much larger clone is a single base away; this may be a read error. This chain joins TRBV19 and TRBJ2-2; a weak D match, TRBD1 (6 bases). This CDR3 contains 14 residues. The germline CDR1 and CDR2 sequences are LNHDA and SQIVND (reference sequence). The ends were cut back, 9 bases at V and 1 base at J, with 12 bases in the middle. CDR3 loop: CASSRDKNTGELFF. The CDR3 bases are TGTGCCAGCTCCCGGGACAAGAACACCGGGGAGCTGTTTTTT.

In this sample, this clonotype turned up many times. The genes are TRBV11-1 and TRBJ2-1; D may correspond to TRBD1 or TRBD2 (6 bases each). V shed 4 bases and J shed 9 bases, with 19 bases lying between them. The germline V gene has CDR1 SGHAT and CDR2 FQDESV (reference sequence). The length of the CDR3 is 15 residues. CDR3 DNA sequence: TGTGCCAGCAGCTCTAAAGGACTAACAGGGAGTGAGCAGTTCTTC. This codes for CASSSKGLTGSEQFF.

This clonotype was observed a handful of times. The rearrangement links TRBV20-1 to TRBJ2-2; 8 bases match TRBD2. The ends lost 0 bases at V and 5 bases at J; junction bases unmatched: 2. Germline V lookup: CDR1 DFQATT, CDR2 SNEGSKA (reference sequence). This CDR3 comprises 14 residues. The chain's CDR3 is CSARDQRGTGELFF. The CDR3 DNA reads as TGCAGTGCTAGAGATCAGCGGGGGACCGGGGAGCTGTTTTTT.

This clonotype was recorded at least ten times. The rearrangement joins TRBV3-1 to TRBJ2-5; D gene ambiguous. The CDR3 spans 14 residues. Germline V gene sequence: CDR1 LGHDT, CDR2 YNNKEL (reference sequence). V lost 4 bases to trimming and J lost 1 base, with 10 bases between them. As DNA, the CDR3 is TGTGCCAGCAGCCCCTTCGGCTTCCAAGAGACCCAGTACTTC. Amino acids: CASSPFGFQETQYF.

This clonotype was counted at least ten times. This chain links TRBV12-3 or TRBV12-4 with TRBJ2-1, with 9 positions matching TRBD2. The CDR3 length is 15 residues. V gave up 6 bases and J gave up 4 bases; unmatched junction bases: 7. The CDR3 sequence is CASSRTSDDYNEQFF. The CDR3 DNA reads TGTGCCAGCAGCAGGACTAGCGACGATTACAATGAGCAGTTCTTC.

At least ten counts were recorded for this clonotype. The chain recombines TRBV6-5 with TRBJ2-5, with D maybe TRBD2 (7 bases). The CDR3 covers 14 residues. V lost 6 bases and J lost 5, with 16 bases in between. Germline V CDR1 and CDR2: MNHEY, SVGAGI. The CDR3 DNA reads as TGTGCCAGCAGCTACAACAGGGAGGGGGAGACCCAGTACTTC. Amino acids: CASSYNREGETQYF.

The V gene is TRBV27, the J gene TRBJ2-3, with D possibly matching TRBD1 (6 bases). V was cut by 8 bases and J by 3 bases, with 15 bases left in between. Germline CDR1 reads MNHEY; CDR2 reads SMNVEV (reference sequence). This CDR3 has 14 residues. CDR3 nucleotides: TGTGCCAGCGGATTGACAGGTTTGACAGATACGCAGTATTTT. Its protein is CASGLTGLTDTQYF.

This clonotype was seen many times. Compared with germline, one end of the junction differs, possibly owing to a read error. The J gene is TRBJ2-1, the V gene TRBV28; possibly TRBD1 for D (6 bases). Germline V gene lookup returns CDR1 MDHEN and CDR2 SYDVKM. The CDR3 has 14 residues. The CDR3 loop reads CASRDSWAVNERFF. The CDR3 DNA reads TGTGCCAGCAGGGACAGTTGGGCGGTCAATGAGCGGTTCTTC.

The V gene is TRBV19, the J gene TRBJ2-5; 11 nucleotides line up with TRBD2. V lost 10 bases and J lost 1; bases outside the gene matches: 8. Germline lookup yields CDR1 LNHDA and CDR2 SQIVND (reference sequence). This CDR3 has 15 residues. The CDR3 nucleotides read TGTGCCACCACTGTAGCGGGAGGGCTCCAAGAGACCCAGTACTTC. Its protein is CATTVAGGLQETQYF.

The rearrangement uses TRBV6-2 or TRBV6-3 and TRBJ2-7, with D possibly being TRBD1 or TRBD2 (5 bases each). Germline CDR1 MNHEY, CDR2 SVGEGT. Trimming removed 5 bases at V and 3 bases at J, with 20 bases between. The CDR3 is 16 residues long. The CDR3 DNA reads TGTGCCAGCAGTGAACGGGACCTCTGGGTACTCTACGAGCAGTACTTC. This translates into CASSERDLWVLYEQYF.

Points on this clonotype: One junction end does not reproduce the germline sequence, and a read error may be involved. This rearrangement joins TRBV7-2 to TRBJ2-6; a weak D match, TRBD2 (6 bases). Per the germline V gene, CDR1 is SGHTA and CDR2 is FQGNSA. This CDR3 has 17 amino acids. CDR3 DNA: TGCGCCAGCAGCCAAGTCCTAGCGAGCTCTGGGGCCAACGTCCTGACTTTC. This codes for CASSQVLASSGANVLTF.